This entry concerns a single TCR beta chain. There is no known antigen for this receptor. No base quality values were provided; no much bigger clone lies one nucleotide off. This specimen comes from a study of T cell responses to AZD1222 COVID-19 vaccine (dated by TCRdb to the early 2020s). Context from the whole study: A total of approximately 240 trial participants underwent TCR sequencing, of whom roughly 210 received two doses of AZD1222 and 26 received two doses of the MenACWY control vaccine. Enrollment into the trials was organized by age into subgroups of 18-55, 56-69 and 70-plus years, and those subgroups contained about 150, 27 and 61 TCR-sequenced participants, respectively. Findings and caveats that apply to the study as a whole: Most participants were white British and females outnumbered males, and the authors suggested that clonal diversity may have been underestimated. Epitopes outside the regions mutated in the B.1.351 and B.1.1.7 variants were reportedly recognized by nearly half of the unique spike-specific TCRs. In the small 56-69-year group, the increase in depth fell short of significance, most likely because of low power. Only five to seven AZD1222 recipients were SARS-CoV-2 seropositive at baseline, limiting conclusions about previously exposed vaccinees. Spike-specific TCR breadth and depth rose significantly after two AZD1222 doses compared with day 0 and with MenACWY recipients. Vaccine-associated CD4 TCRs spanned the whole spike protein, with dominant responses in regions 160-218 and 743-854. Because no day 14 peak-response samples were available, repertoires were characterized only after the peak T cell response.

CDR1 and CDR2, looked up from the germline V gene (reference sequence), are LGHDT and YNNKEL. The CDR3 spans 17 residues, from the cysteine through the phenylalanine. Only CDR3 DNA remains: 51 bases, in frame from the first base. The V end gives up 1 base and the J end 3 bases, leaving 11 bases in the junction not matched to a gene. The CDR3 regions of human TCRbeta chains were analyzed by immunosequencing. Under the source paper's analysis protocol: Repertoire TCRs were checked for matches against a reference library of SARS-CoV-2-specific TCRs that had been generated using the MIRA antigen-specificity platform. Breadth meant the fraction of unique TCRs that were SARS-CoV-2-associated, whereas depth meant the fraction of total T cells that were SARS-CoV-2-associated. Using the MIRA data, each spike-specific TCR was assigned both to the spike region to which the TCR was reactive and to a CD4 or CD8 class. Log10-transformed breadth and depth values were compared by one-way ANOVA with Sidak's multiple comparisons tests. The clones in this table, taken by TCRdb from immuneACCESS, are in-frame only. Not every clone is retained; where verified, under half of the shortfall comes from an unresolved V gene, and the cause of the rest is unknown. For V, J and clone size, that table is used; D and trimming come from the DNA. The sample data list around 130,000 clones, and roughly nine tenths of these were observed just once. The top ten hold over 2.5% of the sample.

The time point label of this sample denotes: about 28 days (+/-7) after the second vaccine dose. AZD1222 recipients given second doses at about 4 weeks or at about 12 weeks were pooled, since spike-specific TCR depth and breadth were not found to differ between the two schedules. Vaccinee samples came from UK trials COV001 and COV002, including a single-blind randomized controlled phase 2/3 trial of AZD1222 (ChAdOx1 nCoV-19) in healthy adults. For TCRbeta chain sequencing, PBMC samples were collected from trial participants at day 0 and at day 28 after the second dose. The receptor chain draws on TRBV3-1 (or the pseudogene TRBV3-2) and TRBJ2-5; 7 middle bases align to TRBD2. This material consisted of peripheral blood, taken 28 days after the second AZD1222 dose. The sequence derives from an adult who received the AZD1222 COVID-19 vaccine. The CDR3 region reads CASSQGRWGGPEETQYF. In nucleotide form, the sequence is TGTGCCAGCAGCCAAGGTCGATGGGGGGGACCCGAAGAGACCCAGTACTTC.